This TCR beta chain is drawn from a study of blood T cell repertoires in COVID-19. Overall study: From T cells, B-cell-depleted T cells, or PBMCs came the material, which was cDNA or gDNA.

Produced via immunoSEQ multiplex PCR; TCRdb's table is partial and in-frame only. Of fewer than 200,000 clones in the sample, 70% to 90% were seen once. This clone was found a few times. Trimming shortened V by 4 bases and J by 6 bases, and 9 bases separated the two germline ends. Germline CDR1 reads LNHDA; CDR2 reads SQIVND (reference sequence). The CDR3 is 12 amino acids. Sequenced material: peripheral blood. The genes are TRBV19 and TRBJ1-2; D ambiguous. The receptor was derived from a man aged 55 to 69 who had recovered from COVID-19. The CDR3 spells CASSTPSHGYTF. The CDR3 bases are TGTGCCAGTAGTACTCCTTCCCATGGCTACACCTTC.